One TCR beta chain is described in this entry. Its specific antigen is unknown. One base away there is no much larger clone; base qualities are not given. CDR1 and CDR2 were assigned from the germline V gene as KGHSH and LQKENI. For this chain, trimming is 3 bases at the V end and 6 bases at the J end, and the number of junction bases without a gene match is 7. The CDR3, cysteine through phenylalanine, is 14 amino acids long. Only the CDR3 portion is preserved as DNA: 42 bases, with reading frame beginning at the first base. The record originates from a study of blood T cell repertoires in COVID-19 (dated by TCRdb to the early 2020s). As for the study more broadly: The collaborator samples originated in the United States, Italy and Spain and spanned the acute and convalescent phases of COVID-19. Sample metadata almost always included a de-identified subject ID, COVID-19 status, age in years and sex. The material from the prospective study consisted of cDNA or gDNA derived from T cells, B-cell-depleted T cells, or PBMCs. Samples were obtained from the ongoing ImmuneRACE study (first 160 participants) and from approximately 1,200 subjects provided by 6 global collaborators. Where available, HLA class I and class II types were taken from metadata supplied by the sample provider and were not determined by assay-based typing. A freely available public database, intended as a resource for researchers studying the immune response to SARS-CoV-2, is where the repertoires were released. The dataset comprised deeply sampled blood TCRbeta repertoires from subjects exposed to, actively infected with, or recovered from COVID-19.

Broad study findings and their caveats: Clinical and demographic metadata were provided uncurated, with the amount varying by source and participant.

Whole blood was collected in K2EDTA tubes by collaborating institutions according to the institutions' own protocols. Collaborator samples were shipped for TCRbeta analysis as frozen whole blood, isolated PBMCs, or DNA extracted from either sample type. The immunoSEQ Assay, a bias-controlled multiplex PCR, was used to amplify TCRbeta CDR3 regions from genomic DNA. As for how the authors treated the data: Within the assay, amplification of reference gene primers was used to estimate how many nucleated cells each sample contained. To quantify the absolute abundance of each unique TCRbeta CDR3 rearrangement, sequence reads were collapsed and filtered. Productive Simpson clonality was computed per sample as the square root of Simpson's diversity index over productive rearrangements. Drawn from immuneACCESS, this table holds only the in-frame rearrangements with V and J called that TCRdb kept. Clones are partly lost; checked studies trace under half to an unresolved V gene and leave the rest unexplained. The DNA was the basis for D and trimming; V, J and clone size are from that table. This sample is represented by approximately 80,000 clones; 88% of them were singletons. Roughly 9.1% of the sample is held by the ten biggest clonotypes.

This sequence uses TRBV18 and TRBJ2-7, and TRBD2 matches 8 of the central bases. The source material was peripheral blood. The sequence was obtained from a human donor in a cohort sampled during active COVID-19. CDR3 loop: CASSPTREAGEQYF. Here is the DNA: TGTGCCAGCTCACCGACGCGGGAGGCAGGCGAGCAGTACTTC.